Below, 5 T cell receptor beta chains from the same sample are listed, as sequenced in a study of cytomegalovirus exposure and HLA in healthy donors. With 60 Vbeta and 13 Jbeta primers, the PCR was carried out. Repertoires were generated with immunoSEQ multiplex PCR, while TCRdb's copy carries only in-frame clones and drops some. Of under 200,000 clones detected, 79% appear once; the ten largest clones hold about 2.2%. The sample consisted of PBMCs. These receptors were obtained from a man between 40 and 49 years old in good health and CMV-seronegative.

CDR3 amino acids: CASSPLPLPGGDPLNTEAFF. In nucleotides, the CDR3 is TGTGCCAGCAGTCCACTTCCTCTCCCAGGGGGCGACCCCTTGAACACTGAAGCTTTCTTT. The gene calls are TRBV14 and TRBJ1-1; 8 bases align to TRBD1. CDR1 SGHDN and CDR2 FVKESK come from the germline V gene. The V gene end was trimmed by 6 bases and the J gene end by 0 bases; junction bases not matched to a gene: 21. The CDR3 has 20 amino acids. Full variable domain (rest looked up from reference TRBV14 and TRBJ1-1): EAGVTQFPSHSVIEKGQTVTLRCDPISGHDNLYWYRRVMGKEIKFLLHFVKESKQDESGMPNNRFLAERTGGTYSTLKVQPAELEDSGVYFCASSPLPLPGGDPLNTEAFFGQGTRLTVV.

CDR3 in amino acids: CASSPIGTGNEQFF. The DNA for the CDR3 is TGCGCCAGCAGCCCTATCGGAACGGGGAATGAGCAGTTCTTC. The rearrangement joins TRBV4-1 to TRBJ2-1; perhaps TRBD2 as D (5 bases). This CDR3 has 14 amino acids. Germline CDR1 and CDR2: MGHRA and YSYEKL. V shed 4 bases and J shed 7 bases, with 14 bases lying between them.

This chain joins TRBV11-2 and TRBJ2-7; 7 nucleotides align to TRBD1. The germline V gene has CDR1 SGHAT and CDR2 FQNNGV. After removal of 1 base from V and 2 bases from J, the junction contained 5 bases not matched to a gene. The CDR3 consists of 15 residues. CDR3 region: CASSLVRGQAYEQYF. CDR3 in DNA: TGTGCCAGCAGCTTAGTAAGGGGGCAGGCCTACGAGCAGTACTTC.

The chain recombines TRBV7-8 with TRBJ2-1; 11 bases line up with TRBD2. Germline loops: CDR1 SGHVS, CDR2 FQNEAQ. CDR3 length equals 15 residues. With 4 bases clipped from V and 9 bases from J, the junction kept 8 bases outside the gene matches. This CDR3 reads CASSSLAGGRGEQFF. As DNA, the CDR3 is TGTGCCAGCAGCTCTCTAGCGGGAGGAAGGGGTGAGCAGTTCTTC.

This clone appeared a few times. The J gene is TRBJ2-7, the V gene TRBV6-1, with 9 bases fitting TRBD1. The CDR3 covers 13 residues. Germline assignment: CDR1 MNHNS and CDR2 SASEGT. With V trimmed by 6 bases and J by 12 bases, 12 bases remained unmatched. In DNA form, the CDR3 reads TGTGCCAGCAGCCAGAGGGGACTACAGGGGGCGTACTTC. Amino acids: CASSQRGLQGAYF.